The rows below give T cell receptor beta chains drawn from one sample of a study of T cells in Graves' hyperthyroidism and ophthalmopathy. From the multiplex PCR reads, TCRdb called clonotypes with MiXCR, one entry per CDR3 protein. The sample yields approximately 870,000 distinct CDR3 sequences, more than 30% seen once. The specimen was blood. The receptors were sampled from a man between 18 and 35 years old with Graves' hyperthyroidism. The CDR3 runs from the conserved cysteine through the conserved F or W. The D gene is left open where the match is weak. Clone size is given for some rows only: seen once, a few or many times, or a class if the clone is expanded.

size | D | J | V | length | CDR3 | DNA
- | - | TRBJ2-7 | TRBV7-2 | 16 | CASSLPAASPSYEQYF | TGTGCCAGCAGCTTACCGGCCGCCTCCCCCTCCTACGAGCAGTACTTC
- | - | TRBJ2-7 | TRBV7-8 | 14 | CASSPHRGSYEQYF | TGTGCCAGCAGCCCCCACCGGGGATCCTACGAGCAGTACTTC
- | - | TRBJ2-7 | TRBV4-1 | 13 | CASSQGSGAEQYF | TGCGCCAGCAGCCAAGGGTCTGGAGCCGAGCAGTACTTC
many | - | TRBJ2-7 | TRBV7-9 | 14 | CASSFVRPAYEQYF | TGTGCCAGCAGCTTTGTTCGACCCGCCTACGAGCAGTACTTC
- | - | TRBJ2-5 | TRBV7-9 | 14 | CASSLSSPRETQYF | TGCGCCAGCAGCTTGAGTTCCCCACGCGAGACCCAGTACTTC
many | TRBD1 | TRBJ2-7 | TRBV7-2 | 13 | CASTESTGAEQYF | TGTGCCAGCACCGAGTCGACAGGGGCCGAGCAGTACTTC
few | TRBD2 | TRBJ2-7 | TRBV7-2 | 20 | CASSLAVAGTSGRALSEQYF | TGTGCCAGCAGCTTAGCCGTTGCCGGGACTAGCGGGAGGGCTCTTAGCGAGCAGTACTTC
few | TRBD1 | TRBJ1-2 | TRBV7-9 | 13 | CASRQTGDSGYTF | TGTGCCAGCAGGCAAACAGGGGACAGTGGCTACACCTTC
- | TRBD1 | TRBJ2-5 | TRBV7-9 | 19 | CASSPGTGGSQVYQETQYF | TGTGCCAGCAGTCCCGGGACAGGGGGCTCTCAGGTGTACCAAGAGACCCAGTACTTC
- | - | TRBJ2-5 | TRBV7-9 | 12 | CASSLDTTTQYF | TGTGCCAGCAGCTTAGACACCACGACCCAGTACTTC
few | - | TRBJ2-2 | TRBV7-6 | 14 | CASSPTMPTGELFF | TGTGCCAGCAGCCCTACCATGCCCACCGGGGAGCTGTTTTTT
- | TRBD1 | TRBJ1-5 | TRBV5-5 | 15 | CASRMETTGTGPQHF | TGTGCCAGCAGGATGGAGACGACGGGGACAGGGCCCCAGCATTTT
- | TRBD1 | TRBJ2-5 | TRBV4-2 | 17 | CASSQDWGQGGGETQYF | TGTGCCAGCAGCCAAGATTGGGGACAGGGCGGTGGCGAGACCCAGTACTTC
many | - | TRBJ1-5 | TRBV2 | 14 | CASRSTGFNQPQHF | TGTGCCAGCAGGTCGACGGGGTTCAATCAGCCCCAGCATTTT
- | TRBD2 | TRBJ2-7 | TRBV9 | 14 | CASSVPGGPEQQYF | TGTGCCAGCAGCGTACCGGGAGGGCCTGAACAGCAGTACTTC
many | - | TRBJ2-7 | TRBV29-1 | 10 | CSVEVDEQYF | TGCAGCGTTGAAGTCGACGAGCAGTACTTC
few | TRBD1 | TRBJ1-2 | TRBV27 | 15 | CASSPWTGQHYGYTF | TGTGCCAGCAGTCCCTGGACAGGGCAACACTATGGCTACACCTTC
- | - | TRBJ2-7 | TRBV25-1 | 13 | CAHRPGITYEQYF | TGTGCGCATAGACCCGGGATCACCTACGAGCAGTACTTC
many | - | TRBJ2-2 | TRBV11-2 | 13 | CASRSIRSGELFF | TGTGCCAGCAGATCGATCCGAAGCGGGGAGCTGTTTTTT
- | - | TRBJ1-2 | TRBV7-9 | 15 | CASSSQSGGLNGYTF | TGTGCCAGCAGCTCCCAATCGGGGGGGCTCAATGGCTACACCTTC
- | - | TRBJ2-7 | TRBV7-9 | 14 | CASSLEGAPYEQYF | TGTGCCAGCAGCTTGGAGGGGGCCCCCTACGAGCAGTACTTC
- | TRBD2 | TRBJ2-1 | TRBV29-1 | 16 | CSVGRASGRSYNEQFF | TGCAGCGTTGGGAGGGCTAGCGGGAGGTCGTACAATGAGCAGTTCTTC
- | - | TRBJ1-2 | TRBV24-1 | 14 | CATSPGKGARGYTF | TGTGCCACCAGCCCCGGGAAAGGGGCGCGAGGCTACACCTTC
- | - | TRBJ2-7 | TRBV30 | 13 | CAWSVFGRYEQYF | TGTGCCTGGAGTGTATTCGGGCGTTACGAGCAGTACTTC
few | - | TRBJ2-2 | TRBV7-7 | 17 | CASSARQSATNTGELFF | TGTGCCAGCAGCGCCCGACAGTCAGCGACGAACACCGGGGAGCTGTTTTTT
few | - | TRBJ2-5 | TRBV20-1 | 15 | CSAWKGGHAAETQYF | TGCAGTGCTTGGAAGGGGGGACACGCAGCAGAGACCCAGTACTTC
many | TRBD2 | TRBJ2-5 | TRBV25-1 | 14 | CASSEWGGEETQYF | TGTGCCAGCAGTGAATGGGGGGGAGAAGAGACCCAGTACTTC
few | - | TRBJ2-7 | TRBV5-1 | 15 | CASRPNPANSYEQYF | TGCGCCAGCAGACCGAATCCAGCCAACTCCTACGAGCAGTACTTC
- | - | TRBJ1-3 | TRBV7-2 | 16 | CASSFPLAGYGNTIYF | TGTGCCAGCAGCTTTCCCCTAGCGGGATATGGAAACACCATATATTTT
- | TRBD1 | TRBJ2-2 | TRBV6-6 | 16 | CASSSQTGGNPGELFF | TGTGCCAGCAGTTCACAGACAGGGGGGAACCCCGGGGAGCTGTTTTTT